This entry lists 32 T cell receptor beta chains sequenced from one sample in a study of molecular identifiers for immune sequencing clone quantification. TCRdb re-derived calls from the PCR reads in MiXCR, one entry per CDR3 protein. The data contain 400,000 to 600,000 distinct CDR3 sequences, over 20% of them singletons. The specimen was naive CD8+ T cells from blood, with Jurkat cell RNA spiked in. Regarding subset: FACS-sorted CD8+CD4-CCR7+CD45RA+ naive T cells. The receptors originated from a human donor in good health. Some libraries in this study had Jurkat cell RNA spiked in.

This clonotype was seen at least ten times. The V call is TRBV29-1, the J call TRBJ2-3, with TRBD1 matching over 8 bases. The CDR3 loop spans 11 amino acids. Germline V lookup: CDR1 SQVTM, CDR2 ANQGSEA. V shed 4 bases, J shed 14 bases, and the junction held 8 bases outside the gene matches. This chain's CDR3 is CSVADRVSGYF. CDR3 coding DNA: TGCAGCGTTGCGGACAGGGTCAGTGGGTATTTT.

This clonotype appeared a few times. This chain links TRBV6-1 with TRBJ1-4, with D possibly matching TRBD1 (5 bases). V was trimmed by 5 bases and J by 8 bases, leaving 21 bases between them. The CDR3 has 16 residues. Germline CDR1 is MNHNS and CDR2 is SASEGT. CDR3: CASSNRDAFFTEKLFF. The CDR3 nucleotides are TGTGCCAGCAGTAACCGGGACGCTTTCTTTACAGAAAAACTGTTTTTT.

The chain links TRBV30 to TRBJ1-4; D remains unclear. Per germline, CDR1 GTSNPN and CDR2 SVGIG (reference sequence). The CDR3 is 12 residues long. V was cut by 3 bases and J by 7 bases, with 9 bases left in between. The CDR3 nucleotides read TGTGCCTGGAGAGCCAATGGTGAAAAACTGTTTTTT. Its translation is CAWRANGEKLFF.

The count of this clonotype is one. This likely comes from a read error, as the CDR3 has no conserved phenylalanine or tryptophan at its end. The rearrangement uses TRBV6-2 or TRBV6-3 and TRBJ1-5; D not resolved. Trimming shortened V by 5 bases and J by 1 base, and 6 bases separated the two germline ends. Germline CDR1 reads MNHEY; CDR2 reads SVGEGT. This CDR3 region has 13 residues. CDR3 residues: CASSPNSNQPQHL. The CDR3 coding sequence is TGTGCCAGCAGTCCAAACAGCAATCAGCCCCAGCATCTT.

The V gene is TRBV7-6, the J gene TRBJ2-2; unclear D gene. CDR1 is SGHVS, CDR2 FNYEAQ, per germline. Trimming shortened V by 3 bases and J by 11 bases, and 10 bases separated the two germline ends. CDR3 length equals 12 residues. CDR3 amino acids: CASSLATDELFF. Here the CDR3 DNA reads TGTGCCAGCAGCTTGGCGACGGACGAGCTGTTTTTT.

V and J are TRBV10-3 and TRBJ2-7; 9 nucleotides align to TRBD1. From germline, CDR1 is ENHRY and CDR2 SYGVKD. The CDR3 consists of 16 residues. V lost 2 bases to trimming and J lost 2 bases; unmatched junction nucleotides: 7. CDR3 coding DNA: TGTGCCATCAGTGAGACACGGACAGGGGACCCCTACGAGCAGTACTTC. This translates into CAISETRTGDPYEQYF.

This clonotype appeared once. This may come from a read error, since a much larger clone is one base off. The gene calls are TRBV3-1 and TRBJ2-7; 9 bases fit TRBD2. CDR1 is LGHDT and CDR2 is YNNKEL in the germline V gene (reference sequence). The CDR3 runs to 15 residues. The V and J ends lost 4 bases and 5 bases, in that order; junction bases with no gene match: 9. CDR3 in amino acids: CASSLNSGGWNEQYF. In DNA, the CDR3 is TGTGCCAGCAGCCTGAATAGCGGGGGATGGAACGAGCAGTACTTC.

In regard to this clonotype: A much larger clone lies one base from this, so it may be a read error. This chain uses TRBV29-1 with TRBJ1-1; tentatively, D is TRBD1 (6 bases). Germline CDR1 reads SQVTM; CDR2 reads ANQGSEA. This CDR3 comprises 12 residues. CDR3 DNA: TGCGGCGTCTTAAGAGGGGGAACTGAAGCTTTCTTT. Its protein is CGVLRGGTEAFF.

This clonotype was seen ten or more times. V gene TRBV5-4 combines with J gene TRBJ2-7; D possibly corresponds to TRBD2 (5 bases). The V end lost 2 bases, the J end lost 3 bases, and 12 bases lay between the germline ends. Germline CDR1 and CDR2: SGHNT and YYREEE (reference sequence). This CDR3 contains 14 residues. The CDR3 is CASSLDGTSYEQYF. CDR3 DNA sequence: TGTGCCAGCAGCTTAGACGGAACTAGCTACGAGCAGTACTTC.

In its sample, this clonotype was seen many times. The gene calls are TRBV4-3 and TRBJ2-3; TRBD2 agrees at 9 bases. Germline lookup yields CDR1 LGHNA and CDR2 YSLEER. V shed 1 base and J 0 bases; nucleotides not matched to a gene: 8. This CDR3 has 18 residues. Here the CDR3 DNA reads TGCGCCAGCAGCCAAGTGAGCGGGAGGACCTCTAGCACAGATACGCAGTATTTT. Protein: CASSQVSGRTSSTDTQYF.

This clonotype was detected many times. This chain links TRBV9 with TRBJ2-4; D might be TRBD1 (6 bases). Germline loops: CDR1 SGDLS, CDR2 YYNGEE. Trimming cost V 2 bases and J 6 bases, with 12 bases left between them. CDR3 length: 14 residues. DNA for the CDR3: TGTGCCAGCAGCGTCGACGGGACAAGAAACATTCAGTACTTC. Its translation: CASSVDGTRNIQYF.

This clonotype occurred many times. The chain links TRBV7-2 to TRBJ2-1; TRBD1 is a possible D gene (6 bases). CDR1 is SGHTA, CDR2 FQGNSA, per germline. This CDR3 is built from 15 residues. The V gene lost 2 bases and the J gene lost 8 bases, with 16 bases spanning the gap. CDR3 residues: CASSLIFAGADEQFF. CDR3 DNA sequence: TGTGCCAGCAGCTTAATCTTCGCAGGGGCCGATGAGCAGTTCTTC.

The gene calls are TRBV13 and TRBJ1-2; no clear D gene. CDR3 length: 16 amino acids. Germline CDR1 reads PRHDT; CDR2 reads FYEKMQ (reference sequence). The ends were cut back, 1 base at V and 4 bases at J, with 16 bases in the middle. The CDR3: CASSLESEGGSYGYTF. Written as DNA, the CDR3 is TGTGCCAGCAGCTTAGAGTCGGAGGGAGGTAGCTATGGCTACACCTTC. Full variable domain (missing parts from reference TRBV13 and TRBJ1-2): AAGVIQSPRHLIKEKRETATLKCYPIPRHDTVYWYQQGPGQDPQFLISFYEKMQSDKGSIPDRFSAQQFSDYHSELNMSSLELGDSALYFCASSLESEGGSYGYTFGSGTRLTVV.

This clonotype was picked up many times. This sequence joins TRBV11-2 and TRBJ2-3, with 9 nucleotides matching TRBD1. In germline, CDR1 is SGHAT, CDR2 FQNNGV. The trim removed 0 bases at V and 0 bases at J, leaving 1 base unmatched. This CDR3 is 16 amino acids long. Written as DNA, the CDR3 is TGTGCCAGCAGCTTAGAGGGACAGGGCAGCACAGATACGCAGTATTTT. Translating it yields CASSLEGQGSTDTQYF.

The chain links TRBV4-3 to TRBJ2-1; 9 nucleotides match TRBD1. CDR3 size: 16 residues. Germline V CDR1 and CDR2: LGHNA, YSLEER. After removal of 4 bases from V and 7 bases from J, the junction contained 11 bases not matched to a gene. CDR3 sequence: CASSRDRDTFGNEQFF. DNA for the CDR3: TGCGCCAGCAGCCGGGACAGGGATACTTTTGGGAATGAGCAGTTCTTC.

This clonotype was observed a handful of times. This chain uses TRBV20-1 with TRBJ2-5; TRBD1 agrees at 10 bases. The length of the CDR3 is 19 residues. Germline-derived CDR1 and CDR2 are DFQATT and SNEGSKA (reference sequence). V was pared by 0 bases and J by 0 bases, with 13 bases of the junction left unmatched. CDR3 in DNA: TGCAGTGCTAGAGATCCTGGACAGGGGGAAGGGCAATACCAAGAGACCCAGTACTTC. Translating gives CSARDPGQGEGQYQETQYF.

This clonotype was detected only a few times. The rearrangement uses TRBV5-6 and TRBJ2-3; 9 bases match TRBD2. From germline, CDR1 is SGHDT and CDR2 YYEEEE. With V trimmed by 0 bases and J by 5 bases, 7 bases remained unmatched. The CDR3 is 16 residues long. The DNA for the CDR3 is TGTGCCAGCAGCTTGGGCCTTGGCGGGAGGGGAGATACGCAGTATTTT. Amino acid sequence: CASSLGLGGRGDTQYF.

The chain combines TRBV13 with TRBJ2-7; D remains unclear. The CDR3 length is 15 residues. Germline values: CDR1 PRHDT, CDR2 FYEKMQ (reference sequence). V lost 8 bases to trimming and J lost 0 bases, with 17 bases between them. Here the CDR3 DNA reads TGTGCCAGCGGCCTAGGCCAGCCTTTCTCCTACGAGCAGTACTTC. Protein sequence: CASGLGQPFSYEQYF.

This clonotype has a handful of counts. The chain has TRBV11-2 and TRBJ2-7; 10 bases fit TRBD1. Germline V gene data show CDR1 as SGHAT and CDR2 as FQNNGV. This CDR3 spans 18 amino acids. With 0 bases clipped from V and 5 bases from J, the junction kept 13 bases outside the gene matches. The CDR3 sequence is CASSLDSAGQGPRDEQYF. DNA of the CDR3: TGTGCCAGCAGCTTAGATTCGGCGGGACAGGGGCCCCGGGACGAGCAGTACTTC.

This clonotype was counted at least ten times. The chain employs TRBV19 and TRBJ2-3, with TRBD2 identical over 7 bases. V dropped 5 bases and J dropped 0; count of bases not matched to a gene: 8. Germline lookup yields CDR1 LNHDA and CDR2 SQIVND (reference sequence). CDR3 length: 16 residues. DNA for the CDR3: TGTGCCAGTAGTCCCCCTTGGGGGGGAAGCACAGATACGCAGTATTTT. Protein: CASSPPWGGSTDTQYF.

This clonotype was observed a handful of times. V is TRBV5-6 and J is TRBJ1-2, with D perhaps TRBD1 (6 bases). Trimming removed 0 bases from V and 6 bases from J, with 9 bases in between. The CDR3 sequence is 13 residues long. Per germline, CDR1 SGHDT and CDR2 YYEEEE. CDR3: CASSLGQVNGYTF. The CDR3 DNA reads TGTGCCAGCAGCTTGGGACAGGTGAATGGCTACACCTTC. Together with reference TRBV5-6 and TRBJ1-2, the CDR3 gives the full variable domain: DAGVTQSPTHLIKTRGQQVTLRCSPKSGHDTVSWYQQALGQGPQFIFQYYEEEERQRGNFPDRFSGHQFPNYSSELNVNALLLGDSALYLCASSLGQVNGYTFGSGTRLTVV.

The sample holds a few counts of this clonotype. V usage is TRBV5-4 and J usage is TRBJ2-7, with 7 bases fitting TRBD2. The CDR3 runs to 14 residues. Germline loops: CDR1 SGHNT, CDR2 YYREEE (reference sequence). V gave up 5 bases and J gave up 2 bases; unmatched junction bases: 7. CDR3 protein: CASSNWGGAYEQYF. Here the CDR3 DNA reads TGTGCCAGCAGTAATTGGGGGGGGGCCTACGAGCAGTACTTC.

The sample holds many counts of this clonotype. The rearrangement joins TRBV11-2 to TRBJ2-3; TRBD2 might be the D (6 bases). V lost 4 bases and J lost 4, with 12 bases in between. The germline V gene has CDR1 SGHAT and CDR2 FQNNGV. This CDR3 has 14 amino acids. The CDR3 loop reads CASSSISGADTQYF. In nucleotides, the CDR3 is TGTGCCAGCAGCTCAATCTCGGGAGCAGATACGCAGTATTTT.

The table lists this clonotype with a few counts. V usage is TRBV19 and J usage is TRBJ2-7; D is ambiguous. Trimming took off 3 bases at V and 2 bases at J, with 8 bases between the two ends. Germline V gene sequence: CDR1 LNHDA, CDR2 SQIVND (reference sequence). This CDR3 contains 13 residues. The CDR3 nucleotides are TGTGCCAGTAGTATTCGCCCAGCCTACGAGCAGTACTTC. Residues: CASSIRPAYEQYF.

In its sample, this clonotype was seen a few times. The chain recombines TRBV15 with TRBJ2-2, with D possibly matching TRBD2 (7 bases). Germline CDR1 reads LNHNV; CDR2 reads YYDKDF (reference sequence). The CDR3 contains 16 residues. Trimming left V 5 bases short and J 3 bases short, with 16 bases between. CDR3 coding DNA: TGTGCCACCAGCGATGGGGAGGGGGGTGACACCGGGGAGCTGTTTTTT. Its protein product is CATSDGEGGDTGELFF.

V usage is TRBV19 and J usage is TRBJ1-2, with D tentatively TRBD1 (6 bases). CDR3 length: 14 residues. Germline CDR1 and CDR2: LNHDA and SQIVND (reference sequence). V was trimmed by 7 bases and J by 0 bases, leaving 12 bases between them. CDR3 sequence: CASTYGTTNYGYTF. The CDR3 DNA follows: TGTGCCAGTACATATGGGACAACTAACTATGGCTACACCTTC.

This chain links TRBV12-3 or TRBV12-4 with TRBJ2-3; TRBD1 matches 7 bases. CDR3 length: 15 residues. The trim removed 6 bases at V and 2 bases at J, leaving 8 bases unmatched. This chain's CDR3 is CASRRTGYPTDTQYF. The CDR3 DNA sequence: TGTGCCAGCAGAAGGACAGGCTACCCCACAGATACGCAGTATTTT.

In regard to this clonotype: This may be a read error: a much more frequent sequence differs by one nucleotide. This sequence joins TRBV4-3 and TRBJ1-3; no clear D gene. V lost 1 base to trimming and J lost 9 bases, with 19 bases between them. From germline, CDR1 is LGHNA and CDR2 YSLEER. The CDR3 sequence is 16 residues long. The DNA of the CDR3 is TGCGCCAGCAGCCAAGCCCACATCATCCTGAGAGGCACCATATATTTT. Its translation is CASSQAHIILRGTIYF.

This chain links TRBV6-5 with TRBJ2-1; TRBD2 matches at 9 bases. Germline CDR1 MNHEY, CDR2 SVGAGI. This CDR3 contains 16 residues. J lost 9 bases, V lost 2 bases, and 11 bases had no gene match. The CDR3 bases are TGTGCCAGCAGTTACGGGGTTGCGGGGGGGCCGGGTGAGCAGTTCTTC. Its translation: CASSYGVAGGPGEQFF.

This clonotype has a handful of counts. This chain joins TRBV13 and TRBJ2-2; D tentatively reads TRBD1 or TRBD2 (5 bases each). Trimming cost V 4 bases and J 2 bases, with 11 bases left between them. The CDR3 length is 15 residues. The V gene's germline CDR1 is PRHDT and CDR2 FYEKMQ (reference sequence). In DNA form, the CDR3 reads TGTGCCAGCAGCTCCCGGGACGGAAACACCGGGGAGCTGTTTTTT. The encoded protein is CASSSRDGNTGELFF.

The V gene is TRBV20-1, the J gene TRBJ2-1; TRBD1 agrees at 9 bases. Germline values: CDR1 DFQATT, CDR2 SNEGSKA (reference sequence). The ends lost 6 bases at V and 3 bases at J; junction bases unmatched: 9. CDR3 length equals 15 residues. CDR3 coding DNA: TGCAGTGCCGGCTCCTTGGACAGGGGCTACAATGAGCAGTTCTTC. This gives the protein CSAGSLDRGYNEQFF.

Details on this clonotype: Possible read error: a much larger clone is one base away. The chain recombines TRBV14 with TRBJ2-7, with D possibly TRBD2 on 6 matching bases. With 2 bases removed from V and 3 bases from J, the gap between germline ends came to 8 bases. Germline V lookup: CDR1 SGHDN, CDR2 FVKESK. The CDR3 has 13 amino acids. The chain's CDR3 is CASSQHGGYEQYF. The DNA for the CDR3 is TGTGCCAGCAGCCAACACGGGGGCTACGAGCAGTACTTC. Full variable domain (outside the CDR3, taken from reference TRBV14 and TRBJ2-7): EAGVTQFPSHSVIEKGQTVTLRCDPISGHDNLYWYRRVMGKEIKFLLHFVKESKQDESGMPNNRFLAERTGGTYSTLKVQPAELEDSGVYFCASSQHGGYEQYFGPGTRLTVT.